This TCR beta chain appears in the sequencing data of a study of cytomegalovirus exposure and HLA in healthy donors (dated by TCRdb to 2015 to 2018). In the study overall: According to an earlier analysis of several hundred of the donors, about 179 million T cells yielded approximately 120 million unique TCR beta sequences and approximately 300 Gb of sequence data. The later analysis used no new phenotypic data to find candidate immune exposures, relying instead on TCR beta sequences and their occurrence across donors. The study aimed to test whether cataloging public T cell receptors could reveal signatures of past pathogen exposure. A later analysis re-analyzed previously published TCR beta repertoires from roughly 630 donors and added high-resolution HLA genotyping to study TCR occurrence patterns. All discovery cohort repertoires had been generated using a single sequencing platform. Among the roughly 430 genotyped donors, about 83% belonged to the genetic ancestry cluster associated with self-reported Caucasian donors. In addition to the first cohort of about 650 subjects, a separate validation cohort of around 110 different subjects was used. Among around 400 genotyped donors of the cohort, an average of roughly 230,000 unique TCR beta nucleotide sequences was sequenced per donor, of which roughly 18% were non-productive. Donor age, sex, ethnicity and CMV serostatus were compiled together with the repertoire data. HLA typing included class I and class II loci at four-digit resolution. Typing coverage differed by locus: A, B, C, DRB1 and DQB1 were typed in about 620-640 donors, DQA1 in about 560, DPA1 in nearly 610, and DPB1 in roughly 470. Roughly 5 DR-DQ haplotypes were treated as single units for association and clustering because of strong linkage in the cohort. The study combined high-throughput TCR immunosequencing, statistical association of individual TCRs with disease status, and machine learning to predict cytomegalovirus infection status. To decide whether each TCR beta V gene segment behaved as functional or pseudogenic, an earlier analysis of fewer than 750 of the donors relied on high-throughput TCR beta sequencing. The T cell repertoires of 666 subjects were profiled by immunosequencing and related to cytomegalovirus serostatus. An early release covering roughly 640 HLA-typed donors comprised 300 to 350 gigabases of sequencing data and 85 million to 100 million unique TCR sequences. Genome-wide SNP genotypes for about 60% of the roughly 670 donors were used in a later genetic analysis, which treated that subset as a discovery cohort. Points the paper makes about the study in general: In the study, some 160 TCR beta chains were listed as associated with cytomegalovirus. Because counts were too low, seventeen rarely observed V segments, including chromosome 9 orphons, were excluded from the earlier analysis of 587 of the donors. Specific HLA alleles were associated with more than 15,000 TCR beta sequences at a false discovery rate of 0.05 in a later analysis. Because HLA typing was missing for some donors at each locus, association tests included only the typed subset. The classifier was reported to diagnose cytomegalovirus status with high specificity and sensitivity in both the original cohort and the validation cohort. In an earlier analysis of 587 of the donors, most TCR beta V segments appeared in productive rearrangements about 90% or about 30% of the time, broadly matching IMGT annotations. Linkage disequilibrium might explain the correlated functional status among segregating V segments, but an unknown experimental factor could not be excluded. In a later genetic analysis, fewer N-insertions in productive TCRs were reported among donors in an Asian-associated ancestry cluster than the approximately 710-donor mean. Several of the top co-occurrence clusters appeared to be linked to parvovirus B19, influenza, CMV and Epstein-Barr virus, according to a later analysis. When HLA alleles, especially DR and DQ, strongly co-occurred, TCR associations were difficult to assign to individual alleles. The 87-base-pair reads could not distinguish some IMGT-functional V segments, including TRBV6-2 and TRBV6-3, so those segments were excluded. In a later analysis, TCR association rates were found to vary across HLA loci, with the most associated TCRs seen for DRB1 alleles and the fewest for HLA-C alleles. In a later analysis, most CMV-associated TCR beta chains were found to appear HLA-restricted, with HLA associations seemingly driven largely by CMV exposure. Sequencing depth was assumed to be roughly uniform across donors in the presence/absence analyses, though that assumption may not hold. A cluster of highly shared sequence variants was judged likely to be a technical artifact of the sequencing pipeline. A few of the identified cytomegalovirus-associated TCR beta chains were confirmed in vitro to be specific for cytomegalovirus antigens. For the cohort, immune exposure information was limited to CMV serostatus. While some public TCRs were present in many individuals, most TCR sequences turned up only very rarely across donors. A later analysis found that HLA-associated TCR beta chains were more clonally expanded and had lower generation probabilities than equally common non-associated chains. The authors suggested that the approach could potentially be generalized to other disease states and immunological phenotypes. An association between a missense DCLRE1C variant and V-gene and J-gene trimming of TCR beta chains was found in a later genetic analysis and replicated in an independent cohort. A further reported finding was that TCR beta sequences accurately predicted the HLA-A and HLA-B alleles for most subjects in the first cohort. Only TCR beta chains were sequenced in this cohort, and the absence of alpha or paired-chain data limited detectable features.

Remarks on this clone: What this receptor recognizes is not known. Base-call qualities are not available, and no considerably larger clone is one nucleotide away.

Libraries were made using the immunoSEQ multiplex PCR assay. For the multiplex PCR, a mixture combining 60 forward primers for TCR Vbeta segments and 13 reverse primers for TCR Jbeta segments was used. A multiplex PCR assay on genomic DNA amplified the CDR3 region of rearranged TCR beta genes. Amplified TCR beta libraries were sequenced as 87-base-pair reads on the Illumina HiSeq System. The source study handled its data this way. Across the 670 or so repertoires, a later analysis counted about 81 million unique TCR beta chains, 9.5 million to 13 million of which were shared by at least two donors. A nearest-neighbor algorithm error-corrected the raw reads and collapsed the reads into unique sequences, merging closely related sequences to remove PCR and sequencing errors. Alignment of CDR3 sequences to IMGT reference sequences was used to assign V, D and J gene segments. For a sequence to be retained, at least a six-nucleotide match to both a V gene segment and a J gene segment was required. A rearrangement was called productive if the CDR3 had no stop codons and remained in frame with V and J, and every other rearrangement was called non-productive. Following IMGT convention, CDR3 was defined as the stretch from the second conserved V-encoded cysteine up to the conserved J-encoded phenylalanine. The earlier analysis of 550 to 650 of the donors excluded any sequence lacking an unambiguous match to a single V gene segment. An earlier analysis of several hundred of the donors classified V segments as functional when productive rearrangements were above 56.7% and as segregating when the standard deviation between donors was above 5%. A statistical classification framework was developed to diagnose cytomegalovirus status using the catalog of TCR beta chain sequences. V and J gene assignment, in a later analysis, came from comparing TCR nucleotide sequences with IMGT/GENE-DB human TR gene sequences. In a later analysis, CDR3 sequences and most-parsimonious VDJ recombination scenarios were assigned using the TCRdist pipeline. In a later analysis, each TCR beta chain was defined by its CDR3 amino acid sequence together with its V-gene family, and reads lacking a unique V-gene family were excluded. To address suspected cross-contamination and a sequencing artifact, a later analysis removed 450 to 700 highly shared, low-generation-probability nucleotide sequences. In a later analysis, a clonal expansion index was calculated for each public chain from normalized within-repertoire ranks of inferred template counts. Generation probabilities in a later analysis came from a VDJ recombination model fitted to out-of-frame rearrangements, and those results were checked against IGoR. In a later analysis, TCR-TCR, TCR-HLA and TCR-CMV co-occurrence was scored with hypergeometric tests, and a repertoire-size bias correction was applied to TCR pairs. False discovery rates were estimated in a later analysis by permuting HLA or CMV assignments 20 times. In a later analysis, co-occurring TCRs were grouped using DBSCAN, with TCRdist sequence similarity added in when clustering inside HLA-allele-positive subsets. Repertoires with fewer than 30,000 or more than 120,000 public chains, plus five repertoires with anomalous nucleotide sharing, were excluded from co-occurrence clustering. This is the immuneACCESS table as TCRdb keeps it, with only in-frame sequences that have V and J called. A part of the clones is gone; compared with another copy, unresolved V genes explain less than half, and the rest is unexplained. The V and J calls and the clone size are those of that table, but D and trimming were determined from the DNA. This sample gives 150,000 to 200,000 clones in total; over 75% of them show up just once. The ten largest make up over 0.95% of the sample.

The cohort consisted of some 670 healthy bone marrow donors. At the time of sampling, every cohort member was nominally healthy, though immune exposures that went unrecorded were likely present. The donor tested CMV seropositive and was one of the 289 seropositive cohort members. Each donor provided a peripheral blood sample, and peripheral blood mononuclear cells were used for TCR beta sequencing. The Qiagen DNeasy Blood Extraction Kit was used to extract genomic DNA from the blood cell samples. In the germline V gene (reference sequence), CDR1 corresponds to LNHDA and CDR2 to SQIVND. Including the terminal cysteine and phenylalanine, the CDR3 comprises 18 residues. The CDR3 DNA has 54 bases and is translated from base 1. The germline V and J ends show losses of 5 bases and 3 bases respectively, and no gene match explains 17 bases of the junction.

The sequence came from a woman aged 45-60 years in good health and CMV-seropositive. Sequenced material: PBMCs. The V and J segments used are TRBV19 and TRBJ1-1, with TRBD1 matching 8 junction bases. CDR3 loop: CASSPGRGQGAGDTEAFF. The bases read TGTGCCAGTAGTCCGGGGCGCGGGCAGGGGGCAGGCGACACTGAAGCTTTCTTT.